Presented here are 22 T cell receptor beta chains from one specimen sequenced in a study of identical twins. TCRdb redid the calling of the 5' RACE reads with MiXCR, one entry per CDR3 protein. Altogether some 790,000 distinct CDR3 sequences are present, roughly 18% being singletons, with the ten largest covering around 14%. The same specimen was also included in a second study, on T cells expressing NK-cell markers.

The sequenced material came from PBMCs. The receptors derive from a woman aged 18-29 years in good health.

This clonotype was found many times. The chain has TRBV9 and TRBJ2-3; TRBD1 might be the D (5 bases). The CDR3 sequence is 14 residues long. The ends were cut back, 1 base at V and 2 bases at J, with 8 bases in the middle. The germline gives CDR1 SGDLS, CDR2 YYNGEE. For the CDR3, the DNA is TGTGCCAGCAGCGTATCTGGGGCCACAGATACGCAGTATTTT. Protein product: CASSVSGATDTQYF.

This clonotype was counted only a few times. This sequence joins TRBV3-1 and TRBJ2-2; a possible D gene is TRBD2 (6 bases). The CDR3 has 17 residues. Germline CDR1 reads LGHDT; CDR2 reads YNNKEL (reference sequence). Trimming cost V 1 base and J 2 bases, with 14 bases left between them. The CDR3 here is CASSQAFRRENTGELFF. Here the CDR3 DNA reads TGTGCCAGCAGCCAAGCTTTCAGGCGGGAAAACACCGGGGAGCTGTTTTTT.

This clonotype was observed a few times. V and J are TRBV9 and TRBJ2-5; D is possibly TRBD1 or TRBD2 (6 bases each). The germline V gene encodes CDR1 SGDLS and CDR2 YYNGEE. V shed 3 bases and J shed 5 bases, with 17 bases lying between them. The CDR3 consists of 15 residues. The CDR3 region has the DNA TGTGCCAGCAGCGCGGGGGCAGGGAATAGGGAGACCCAGTACTTC. Its protein product is CASSAGAGNRETQYF.

The table lists this clonotype with many counts. V is TRBV7-6 and J is TRBJ2-5; D ambiguous. The V gene lost 4 bases and the J gene lost 5 bases, with 8 bases spanning the gap. In germline, CDR1 is SGHVS, CDR2 FNYEAQ. CDR3 length equals 12 residues. The CDR3 spells CASSSSPETQYF. In nucleotides, the CDR3 is TGTGCCAGCAGCTCCAGCCCCGAGACCCAGTACTTC.

This chain uses TRBV29-1 with TRBJ2-7, with 11 bases that match TRBD1. V trimming: 4 bases; J trimming: 6 bases; junction bases outside the gene matches: 8. The V gene's germline CDR1 is SQVTM and CDR2 ANQGSEA. This CDR3 spans 14 amino acids. The CDR3 reads CSVVPDRGPSEQYF. The CDR3 DNA sequence: TGCAGCGTTGTCCCGGACAGGGGGCCTTCCGAGCAGTACTTC.

J is TRBJ1-5 and V is TRBV7-2; D unresolved. Germline CDR1 reads SGHTA; CDR2 reads FQGNSA. This CDR3 has 15 residues. The V end lost 3 bases, the J end lost 2 bases, and 11 bases lay between the germline ends. CDR3 region: CASSFNPGGNQPQHF. In DNA form, the CDR3 reads TGTGCCAGCAGCTTTAACCCCGGTGGCAATCAGCCCCAGCATTTT.

The CDR3 DNA sequence: TGCGCCAGCAGCCAACAGGGAGTAAATAATTCACCCCTCCACTTT. Translation: CASSQQGVNNSPLHF. The chain combines TRBV4-1 with TRBJ1-6; maybe TRBD1 (5 bases). Trimming cost V 2 bases and J 5 bases, with 10 bases left between them. The CDR3 is 15 residues long. Per the germline V gene, CDR1 is MGHRA and CDR2 is YSYEKL.

The chain is built from TRBV12-3 or TRBV12-4 and TRBJ2-1; 8 bases line up with TRBD1. V lost 3 bases, J lost 8 bases, and 6 bases stayed unmatched. The CDR3 has 14 residues. The chain's CDR3 is CASSFTRGQDEQFF. CDR3 DNA sequence: TGTGCCAGCAGTTTCACCAGGGGGCAAGATGAGCAGTTCTTC.

CDR3 nucleotides: TGCGCCAGCAGCTCCCTGGACATGTCCTACGAGCAGTACTTC. Translating gives CASSSLDMSYEQYF. The rearrangement joins TRBV5-1 to TRBJ2-7; tentatively, D is TRBD1 (5 bases). The V and J ends lost 3 bases and 1 base respectively, with 11 bases between them. Germline V gene lookup returns CDR1 SGHRS and CDR2 YFSETQ. The CDR3 runs to 14 residues.

This clonotype was counted a few times. This chain connects TRBV15 to TRBJ1-1; a weak D match, TRBD1 (5 bases). This CDR3 has 14 amino acids. Between the trimmed V and J ends, which lost 1 base and 4 bases, there was a span of 10 bases. Germline V CDR1 and CDR2: LNHNV, YYDKDF (reference sequence). The CDR3 bases are TGTGCCACCAGCAGAGTTCAGGGTGGCACTGAAGCTTTCTTT. Residues: CATSRVQGGTEAFF.

V usage is TRBV10-3 and J usage is TRBJ2-5, with 7 positions matching TRBD2. This CDR3 has 14 amino acids. J was trimmed by 0 bases and V by 7 bases; bases with no gene match: 5. Germline loops: CDR1 ENHRY, CDR2 SYGVKD. CDR3 sequence (DNA): TGTGCCATCAAATCCGCGGGAGACCAAGAGACCCAGTACTTC. This encodes CAIKSAGDQETQYF.

Ten or more counts support this clonotype. The chain links TRBV5-1 to TRBJ1-2, with TRBD1 matching over 7 bases. Germline V gene sequence: CDR1 SGHRS, CDR2 YFSETQ. The J segment lost 5 bases and the V segment lost 0 bases, leaving 4 bases of the junction unmatched. The CDR3 runs to 14 residues. The CDR3 loop reads CASSLETGRYGYTF. DNA of the CDR3: TGCGCCAGCAGCTTGGAGACAGGGCGATATGGCTACACCTTC. Full variable domain (outside the CDR3, taken from reference TRBV5-1 and TRBJ1-2): KAGVTQTPRYLIKTRGQQVTLSCSPISGHRSVSWYQQTPGQGLQFLFEYFSETQRNKGNFPGRFSGRQFSNSRSEMNVSTLELGDSALYLCASSLETGRYGYTFGSGTRLTVV.

The V gene is TRBV6-2 or TRBV6-3, the J gene TRBJ2-1, with D possibly being TRBD2 (5 bases). Trimming removed 10 bases from V and 7 bases from J, with 17 bases in between. Germline values: CDR1 MNHEY, CDR2 SVGEGT. CDR3 length: 13 amino acids. Here the CDR3 DNA reads TGTGCCACCGGATCAGTGGGCGGGAATGAGCAGTTCTTC. Amino acids: CATGSVGGNEQFF.

This clonotype has at least ten counts. V gene TRBV12-3 or TRBV12-4 combines with J gene TRBJ1-5; no firm D call. The CDR3 spans 12 residues. V lost 3 bases and J 7 bases, leaving 7 bases between the germline ends. The chain's CDR3 is CASSLFSQPQHF. As DNA, the CDR3 is TGTGCCAGCAGTTTGTTTAGCCAGCCCCAGCATTTT.

This clonotype was seen a few times. The chain joins TRBV7-9 to TRBJ1-1; a possible D gene is TRBD1 (5 bases). The CDR3 has 17 residues. Per the germline V gene, CDR1 is SEHNR and CDR2 is FQNEAQ (reference sequence). Trimming removed 5 bases from V and 4 bases from J, with 23 bases in between. The CDR3 bases are TGTGCCAGCAGCCCATACCGGGTCCAGAGGAGGGGCACTGAAGCTTTCTTT. Its protein product is CASSPYRVQRRGTEAFF.

V and J are TRBV5-1 and TRBJ1-2; 9 bases agree with TRBD1. CDR1 is SGHRS and CDR2 is YFSETQ in the germline V gene. The CDR3 length is 15 residues. With V trimmed by 5 bases and J by 5 bases, 10 bases remained unmatched. The CDR3 loop is CASSFVAGTGYGYTF. For the CDR3, the DNA is TGCGCCAGCAGTTTCGTAGCCGGGACAGGGTATGGCTACACCTTC.

V is TRBV29-1 and J is TRBJ1-1; no clear D. Germline lookup yields CDR1 SQVTM and CDR2 ANQGSEA. Trimming removed 1 base from V and 8 bases from J, with 17 bases in between. This CDR3 contains 14 residues. The CDR3 DNA follows: TGCAGCGTTGAAGGGGAGGGCAGGTGGTCCGAAGCTTTCTTT. Protein sequence: CSVEGEGRWSEAFF.

The chain recombines TRBV5-5 with TRBJ2-1; possibly TRBD1 or TRBD2 for D (6 bases each). In germline, CDR1 is SGHKS, CDR2 YYEKEE (reference sequence). Trimming removed 7 bases at V and 8 bases at J, with 19 bases between. This CDR3 has 14 amino acids. CDR3 amino acids: CASGPRVGGYEQFF. The CDR3 region has the DNA TGTGCCAGCGGCCCTCGGGTAGGGGGGTATGAGCAGTTCTTC.

V is TRBV4-1 and J is TRBJ1-1; D unclear. The CDR3 is 14 amino acids. From germline, CDR1 is MGHRA and CDR2 YSYEKL. The V end lost 6 bases, the J end lost 4 bases, and 15 bases lay between the germline ends. The CDR3 DNA is TGCGCCAGCAGTCTGGACCTCGTCTCCACTGAAGCTTTCTTT. Encoded protein: CASSLDLVSTEAFF.

The rearrangement links TRBV6-2 or TRBV6-3 to TRBJ1-1; D ambiguous. Germline V lookup: CDR1 MNHEY, CDR2 SVGEGT. Trimming stripped 6 bases from V and 3 bases from J, with 11 bases between. The CDR3 sequence is 13 residues long. CDR3 sequence: CASRAAAYTEAFF. In DNA form, the CDR3 reads TGTGCCAGCAGGGCTGCAGCCTACACTGAAGCTTTCTTT.

This clonotype was seen a few times. The chain carries TRBV20-1 and TRBJ1-1; 7 bases are shared with TRBD1. Germline assignment: CDR1 DFQATT and CDR2 SNEGSKA (reference sequence). The CDR3 has 14 amino acids. V lost 1 base and J lost 4; bases outside the gene matches: 6. The CDR3 nucleotides read TGCAGTGCTAGAGCAGGGGGAGGAGGCACTGAAGCTTTCTTT. Its protein product is CSARAGGGGTEAFF.

This clonotype came up a few times. The chain couples TRBV6-1 to TRBJ2-1, with D possibly matching TRBD2 (6 bases). CDR1 and CDR2 (germline): MNHNS, SASEGT. V lost 6 bases and J 3 bases, leaving 15 bases between the germline ends. CDR3 size: 15 residues. The CDR3 loop reads CASRILALDYNEQFF. As DNA, the CDR3 is TGTGCCAGCAGGATTCTAGCGCTAGACTACAATGAGCAGTTCTTC.